Below are 32 T cell receptor beta chains sequenced from a single sample in a study of glioma-infiltrating T cells after dendritic cell vaccination. Time point defined: after dendritic cell vaccination, including at tumor progression/relapse. Sequenced by immunoSEQ multiplex PCR; TCRdb stores in-frame clones only, minus some. Of some 90,000 clones in the sample, 80% to 90% were seen once. The starting material was blood, obtained after dendritic cell vaccination. These receptor sequences come from a human donor with glioblastoma.

The CDR3 region has the DNA TGTGCCAGTAGTAAAGACAGGGGGCGAAGTTATGGCTACACCTTC. Protein sequence: CASSKDRGRSYGYTF. This chain joins TRBV19 and TRBJ1-2; 10 nucleotides align to TRBD1. Germline V gene sequence: CDR1 LNHDA, CDR2 SQIVND (reference sequence). The V gene end was trimmed by 4 bases and the J gene end by 5 bases; junction bases not matched to a gene: 7. This CDR3 is 15 amino acids long. Based on the CDR3 plus reference TRBV19 and TRBJ1-2, the full variable domain is DGGITQSPKYLFRKEGQNVTLSCEQNLNHDAMYWYRQDPGQGLRLIYYSQIVNDFQKGDIAEGYSVSREKKESFPLTVTSAQKNPTAFYLCASSKDRGRSYGYTFGSGTRLTVV.

This chain connects TRBV28 to TRBJ2-7, with 8 bases aligning to TRBD2. There are 14 residues in the CDR3. CDR1 is MDHEN, CDR2 SYDVKM, per germline. The J segment lost 6 bases and the V segment lost 6 bases, leaving 10 bases of the junction unmatched. The CDR3 DNA follows: TGTGCCAGCAGGGGACTAGGGCTAAAAGGCGAGCAGTACGTC. Translating gives CASRGLGLKGEQYV.

V gene TRBV5-1 combines with J gene TRBJ1-2; TRBD1 aligns across 8 bases. The V segment lost 0 bases and the J segment 0 bases; nucleotides outside the gene matches: 1. CDR3 length equals 15 residues. The germline V gene encodes CDR1 SGHRS and CDR2 YFSETQ. Here the CDR3 DNA reads TGCGCCAGCAGCTTGGGGGACAGGCCTAACTATGGCTACACCTTC. Protein: CASSLGDRPNYGYTF.

The gene calls are TRBV27 and TRBJ1-2, with 8 bases that match TRBD1. The V segment lost 6 bases and the J segment 1 base; nucleotides outside the gene matches: 13. The CDR3 consists of 17 residues. The germline V gene has CDR1 MNHEY and CDR2 SMNVEV (reference sequence). CDR3 protein: CASRAAGTGIYNYGYTF. The CDR3, as DNA: TGTGCCAGCAGGGCCGCCGGGACAGGAATTTATAACTATGGCTACACCTTC.

V gene TRBV13 combines with J gene TRBJ1-2, with TRBD1 as a possible D gene (6 bases). CDR1 is PRHDT, CDR2 FYEKMQ, per germline (reference sequence). The CDR3 covers 13 residues. Trimming took off 1 base at V and 6 bases at J, with 9 bases between the two ends. CDR3 residues: CASSLDRAHGYTF. For the CDR3, the DNA is TGTGCCAGCAGCTTAGACAGGGCTCATGGCTACACCTTC. Combining the CDR3 with reference TRBV13 and TRBJ1-2 gives the whole variable domain AAGVIQSPRHLIKEKRETATLKCYPIPRHDTVYWYQQGPGQDPQFLISFYEKMQSDKGSIPDRFSAQQFSDYHSELNMSSLELGDSALYFCASSLDRAHGYTFGSGTRLTVV.

This clone has only a few counts. This sequence joins TRBV6-6 and TRBJ2-3, with unresolved D. With 6 bases removed from V and 2 bases from J, the gap between germline ends came to 3 bases. CDR3 length: 11 residues. The V gene's germline CDR1 is MNHNY and CDR2 SVGAGI (reference sequence). The CDR3 spells CASRATDTQYF. In DNA form, the CDR3 reads TGTGCCAGCAGGGCCACAGATACGCAGTATTTT.

V and J are TRBV7-9 and TRBJ1-1; D remains unclear. The V gene's germline CDR1 is SEHNR and CDR2 FQNEAQ (reference sequence). Trimming shortened V by 3 bases and J by 4 bases, and 12 bases separated the two germline ends. The CDR3 contains 14 residues. The CDR3, as DNA: TGTGCCAGCAGCTTCTCGGCGGCAAGCACTGAAGCTTTCTTT. This translates into CASSFSAASTEAFF.

CDR3 amino acids: CASSFETGADTQYF. CDR3 bases: TGCGCCAGCAGCTTCGAGACAGGGGCGGATACGCAGTATTTT. This rearrangement joins TRBV5-1 to TRBJ2-3, with 8 bases fitting TRBD1. Trimming cost V 2 bases and J 6 bases; bases outside gene matches: 5. This CDR3 is built from 14 residues. Germline CDR1 is SGHRS and CDR2 is YFSETQ.

The V call is TRBV5-6, the J call TRBJ2-5, with TRBD1 as a possible D gene (6 bases). V was clipped by 6 bases and J by 1 base, with 10 bases between them. The length of the CDR3 is 13 residues. Germline lookup yields CDR1 SGHDT and CDR2 YYEEEE. CDR3 sequence reads: CASTRQVQETQYF. In nucleotides, the CDR3 is TGTGCCAGCACGAGACAGGTCCAAGAGACCCAGTACTTC.

J is TRBJ1-1 and V is TRBV5-4; TRBD1 matches at 9 bases. This CDR3 spans 15 amino acids. The V and J ends lost 2 bases and 1 base, in that order; junction bases with no gene match: 3. Germline loops: CDR1 SGHNT, CDR2 YYREEE (reference sequence). This CDR3 reads CASSLPGQGNTEAFF. CDR3 coding DNA: TGTGCCAGCAGCTTACCGGGACAGGGGAACACTGAAGCTTTCTTT.

The chain recombines TRBV28 with TRBJ2-3; 7 bases are shared with TRBD2. The CDR3 is 16 amino acids. The V and J ends lost 6 bases and 5 bases, in that order; junction bases with no gene match: 14. The germline CDR1 and CDR2 sequences are MDHEN and SYDVKM. CDR3 in amino acids: CASRSLAAMKVDTQYF. CDR3 bases: TGTGCCAGCAGGTCTCTAGCGGCCATGAAGGTAGATACGCAGTATTTT.

The chain recombines TRBV15 with TRBJ2-7; D not resolved. CDR1 is LNHNV and CDR2 is YYDKDF in the germline V gene (reference sequence). CDR3 length: 12 residues. Deletions cut 3 bases from V and 5 bases from J, with 8 bases between. DNA for the CDR3: TGTGCCACCAGCAGCGTCGTTCACGAGCAGTACTTC. This sequence encodes CATSSVVHEQYF.

The chain has TRBV9 and TRBJ1-1, with TRBD1 as a possible D gene (5 bases). The germline V gene has CDR1 SGDLS and CDR2 YYNGEE. This CDR3 contains 13 residues. V dropped 3 bases and J dropped 4 bases, with 10 bases sitting between them. The CDR3 is CASSGRESTEAFF. CDR3 in DNA: TGTGCCAGCAGCGGCAGGGAATCCACTGAAGCTTTCTTT.

The CDR3 nucleotides read TGTGCCAGCACCCTATCTCCCAGGGGCTATGGCTACACCTTC. Translation: CASTLSPRGYGYTF. The V call is TRBV27, the J call TRBJ1-2; D might be TRBD1 (6 bases). The CDR3 is made up of 14 amino acids. Germline V CDR1 and CDR2: MNHEY, SMNVEV (reference sequence). The V gene lost 7 bases and the J gene lost 4 bases, with 16 bases spanning the gap.

This sequence joins TRBV4-2 and TRBJ2-2, with TRBD2 identical over 14 bases. The CDR3 is 18 amino acids. CDR1 and CDR2 (germline): LGHNA, YNFKEQ. Losses at the gene ends were 0 bases for V and 3 bases for J; bases not matched to a gene: 3. CDR3 protein: CASSQEGTSGSYTGELFF. The CDR3 DNA is TGTGCCAGCAGCCAAGAAGGGACTAGCGGGAGCTACACCGGGGAGCTGTTTTTT.

The table lists this clone with a few counts. V is TRBV6-5 and J is TRBJ2-7; 10 nucleotides agree with TRBD2. In germline, CDR1 is MNHEY, CDR2 SVGAGI. The CDR3 has 15 amino acids. V shed 6 bases and J 0 bases; nucleotides not matched to a gene: 5. The CDR3 nucleotides read TGTGCCAGCAGAGGAGCGGGAGGGAACTCCTACGAGCAGTACGTC. Translating gives CASRGAGGNSYEQYV.

In the case of this clone: Other DNA sequences of this sample code for an identical CDR3. The rearrangement links TRBV7-9 to TRBJ2-7; 10 nucleotides match TRBD1. The CDR3 sequence is 13 residues long. With V trimmed by 9 bases and J by 3 bases, 5 bases remained unmatched. Germline V gene data show CDR1 as SEHNR and CDR2 as FQNEAQ (reference sequence). The CDR3 sequence is CASSRDRGYEQYV. The CDR3 DNA reads TGTGCCAGTAGCCGGGACAGGGGCTACGAGCAGTACGTC.

The V call is TRBV20-1, the J call TRBJ2-7; no reliable D call. V shed 2 bases and J shed 4 bases, with 6 bases lying between them. CDR1 is DFQATT and CDR2 is SNEGSKA in the germline V gene (reference sequence). The CDR3 has 11 amino acids. The CDR3: CSARSEYEQYV. CDR3 nucleotides: TGCAGTGCTAGAAGCGAATACGAGCAGTACGTC.

V usage is TRBV19 and J usage is TRBJ1-5; 7 bases are a match to TRBD1. The CDR3 is 13 amino acids. Germline trimming cut 4 bases from V and 7 bases from J; bases unmatched to any gene: 4. CDR1 and CDR2 from the germline V gene are LNHDA and SQIVND (reference sequence). CDR3 bases: TGTGCCAGTAGTACACAGGGGTTCCAGCCCCAGCATTTT. Translated: CASSTQGFQPQHF.

The CDR3 region is CASSRGKTANTGELFF. The CDR3 DNA reads TGTGCCAGTAGCCGGGGGAAGACCGCGAACACCGGGGAGCTGTTTTTT. The chain links TRBV19 to TRBJ2-2, with D perhaps TRBD2 (6 bases). V lost 6 bases and J 0 bases, leaving 14 bases between the germline ends. The V gene's germline CDR1 is LNHDA and CDR2 SQIVND (reference sequence). The CDR3 extends over 16 amino acids. Combining the CDR3 with reference TRBV19 and TRBJ2-2 gives the whole variable domain DGGITQSPKYLFRKEGQNVTLSCEQNLNHDAMYWYRQDPGQGLRLIYYSQIVNDFQKGDIAEGYSVSREKKESFPLTVTSAQKNPTAFYLCASSRGKTANTGELFFGEGSRLTVL.

This clone was seen once. The chain couples TRBV6-5 to TRBJ1-2; weak D call: TRBD1 (6 bases). Per germline, CDR1 MNHEY and CDR2 SVGAGI. V shed 2 bases and J shed 7 bases, with 17 bases lying between them. The CDR3 length is 15 residues. CDR3 in amino acids: CASSYSTGKARGYTF. As DNA, the CDR3 is TGTGCCAGCAGTTACAGTACAGGGAAAGCGCGTGGCTACACCTTC.

In regard to this clone: At one of its ends the junction is not consistent with the germline gene, which may arise from a read error. This chain joins TRBV6-5 and TRBJ1-2, with 8 nucleotides matching TRBD1. Germline V gene sequence: CDR1 MNHEY, CDR2 SVGAGI. The CDR3 has 16 residues. The CDR3 is CASSNSRGQDYYGYTF. CDR3 DNA sequence: TGTGCCAGCAGTAACTCGCGGGGACAGGACTACTATGGCTACACCTTC.

This rearrangement joins TRBV29-1 to TRBJ2-3; D possibly corresponds to TRBD1 (6 bases). This CDR3 spans 13 amino acids. Germline V gene lookup returns CDR1 SQVTM and CDR2 ANQGSEA. CDR3 nucleotide sequence: TGCAGGGCTTGGGACAAGAGCACAGATACGCAGTATTTT. Translation gives CRAWDKSTDTQYF.

This chain connects TRBV30 to TRBJ2-3, with D uncertain. The CDR3 contains 13 residues. Trimming cost V 5 bases and J 0 bases, with 9 bases left between them. In germline, CDR1 is GTSNPN, CDR2 SVGIG (reference sequence). The CDR3 DNA is TGTGCCTGGGGAACGGGTAGCACAGATACGCAGTATTTT. Translating it yields CAWGTGSTDTQYF.

The V gene is TRBV5-1, the J gene TRBJ2-7, with 9 bases fitting TRBD1. J was trimmed by 7 bases and V by 2 bases; bases with no gene match: 10. The germline gives CDR1 SGHRS, CDR2 YFSETQ. The CDR3 length is 15 residues. DNA for the CDR3: TGCGCCAGCAGCTTTTCCGGGACAGGGACGGGGGAGCAGTACGTC. Its translation is CASSFSGTGTGEQYV.

This clone was seen only a few times. The genes are TRBV10-3 and TRBJ2-2, with D possibly TRBD1 on 5 matching bases. Trimming left V 2 bases short and J 3 bases short, with 7 bases between. The CDR3 has 14 residues. Germline V CDR1 and CDR2: ENHRY, SYGVKD. This chain's CDR3 is CAISENRYTGELFF. In DNA form, the CDR3 reads TGTGCCATCAGTGAGAACAGGTACACCGGGGAGCTGTTTTTT.

The CDR3 region has the DNA TGTGCCAGCAGCCATCTACCGTTAGTCAATGAGCAGTTCTTC. Translation gives CASSHLPLVNEQFF. The chain uses TRBV4-2 and TRBJ2-1, with D uncertain. The CDR3 is 14 residues long. V was shortened by 3 bases and J by 6 bases, with 12 bases between the two germline ends. Germline loops: CDR1 LGHNA, CDR2 YNFKEQ.

Notes on this clone: Within the sample, other DNA sequences also encode this same CDR3. J is TRBJ1-2 and V is TRBV2; 9 nucleotides line up with TRBD1. The CDR3 has 14 amino acids. CDR1 is SNHLY and CDR2 is FYNNEI in the germline V gene. Trimming took 4 bases from V and 2 from J; bases not matched to a gene: 2. CDR3 in amino acids: CASSGQGGNYGYTF. DNA of the CDR3: TGTGCCAGCAGTGGACAGGGGGGAAACTATGGCTACACCTTC.

The V call is TRBV15, the J call TRBJ1-5; the match to TRBD1 covers 9 bases. Germline V gene data show CDR1 as LNHNV and CDR2 as YYDKDF (reference sequence). The CDR3 is 14 amino acids. J was trimmed by 4 bases and V by 5 bases; bases with no gene match: 3. In DNA, the CDR3 is TGTGCCACCAGCCTACAGGGGGCAAATCAGCCCCAGCATTTT. Translating gives CATSLQGANQPQHF.

This clone showed up just once. V usage is TRBV7-9 and J usage is TRBJ2-1; the match to TRBD2 covers 14 bases. V was clipped by 4 bases and J by 8 bases; unmatched bases: 7. The CDR3 has 16 amino acids. Germline V CDR1 and CDR2: SEHNR, FQNEAQ (reference sequence). The CDR3 reads CASSYPTSGRVDEQFF. CDR3 nucleotide sequence: TGTGCCAGCAGCTACCCGACTAGCGGGAGGGTCGATGAGCAGTTCTTC. Full variable domain (missing parts from reference TRBV7-9 and TRBJ2-1): DTGVSQNPRHKITKRGQNVTFRCDPISEHNRLYWYRQTLGQGPEFLTYFQNEAQLEKSRLLSDRFSAERPKGSFSTLEIQRTEQGDSAMYLCASSYPTSGRVDEQFFGPGTRLTVL.

The rearrangement joins TRBV6-5 to TRBJ2-5; tentatively, D is TRBD2 (6 bases). With 6 bases removed from V and 7 bases from J, the gap between germline ends came to 21 bases. CDR1 is MNHEY, CDR2 SVGAGI, per germline. The CDR3 has 15 amino acids. The CDR3: CASSSLGGLLGTQYF. The CDR3 DNA follows: TGTGCCAGCAGCTCGCTCGGGGGACTGTTGGGGACCCAGTACTTC.

The chain has TRBV5-1 and TRBJ2-3; possibly TRBD1 for D (5 bases). This CDR3 region has 16 residues. Germline V lookup: CDR1 SGHRS, CDR2 YFSETQ. Trimming pared 0 bases from V and 3 bases from J, leaving 14 bases between. Written as DNA, the CDR3 is TGCGCCAGCAGCTTGGAAAGGGGCATTGGAACAGATACGCAGTATTTT. Translating it yields CASSLERGIGTDTQYF.